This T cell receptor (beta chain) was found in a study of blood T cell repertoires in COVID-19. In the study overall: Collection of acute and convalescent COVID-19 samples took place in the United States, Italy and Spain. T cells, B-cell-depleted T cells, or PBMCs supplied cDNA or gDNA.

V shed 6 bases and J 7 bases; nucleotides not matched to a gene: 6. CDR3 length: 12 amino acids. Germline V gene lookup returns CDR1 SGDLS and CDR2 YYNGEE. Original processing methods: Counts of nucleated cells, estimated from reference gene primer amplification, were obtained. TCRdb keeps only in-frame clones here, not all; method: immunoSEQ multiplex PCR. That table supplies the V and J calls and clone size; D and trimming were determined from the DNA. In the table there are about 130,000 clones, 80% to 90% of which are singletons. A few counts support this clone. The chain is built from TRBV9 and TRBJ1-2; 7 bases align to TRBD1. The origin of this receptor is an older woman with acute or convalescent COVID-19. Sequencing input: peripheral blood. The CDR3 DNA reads TGTGCCAGCACCGCTGAGGGGGCTGGCTACACCTTC. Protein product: CASTAEGAGYTF.